Each of the 30 T cell receptor beta chains below was sequenced from the same sample in a study of neurological immune-mediated disorders. Each CDR3 protein gets one entry after TCRdb re-called the 5' RACE reads with MiXCR. The sample carries around 97,000 distinct CDR3 sequences, approximately 10% recorded once. Sample time point: longitudinal time-point 3. The sample was PBMCs. These receptors all come from a female donor with HTLV-1-associated myelopathy (HAM/TSP).

Ten or more counts support this clonotype. V usage is TRBV7-2 and J usage is TRBJ2-6, with no clear D. The germline V and J ends were trimmed by 1 base and 2 bases, with 6 bases remaining between them. This CDR3 comprises 15 residues. Germline assignment: CDR1 SGHTA and CDR2 FQGNSA. As DNA, the CDR3 is TGTGCCAGCAGCTTAGTTCAGGCTGGGGCCAACGTCCTGACTTTC. Its translation: CASSLVQAGANVLTF.

In this sample, this clonotype turned up many times. The chain combines TRBV5-1 with TRBJ2-3, with D perhaps matching TRBD1 (6 bases). V dropped 4 bases and J dropped 6 bases, with 12 bases sitting between them. The CDR3 runs 13 residues. In germline, CDR1 is SGHRS, CDR2 YFSETQ. The CDR3 loop is CASSPGTQDTQYF. The CDR3 nucleotides are TGCGCCAGCAGCCCCGGGACACAGGATACGCAGTATTTT.

This clonotype was seen at least ten times. The V call is TRBV7-2, the J call TRBJ1-5; D is unclear. V lost 1 base and J lost 3, with 13 bases in between. In germline, CDR1 is SGHTA, CDR2 FQGNSA. The CDR3 sequence is 16 residues long. CDR3 in DNA: TGTGCCAGCAGCTTAGACGGTAGAGGTGTCAATCAGCCCCAGCATTTT. It specifies CASSLDGRGVNQPQHF.

This clonotype was recorded many times. V and J are TRBV12-3 or TRBV12-4 and TRBJ2-1; 9 positions match TRBD1. V gave up 8 bases and J gave up 9 bases; unmatched junction bases: 8. The CDR3 loop spans 13 amino acids. The CDR3 DNA sequence: TGTGCCAGCGTAAACAGGGGGCTCGGTGAGCAGTTCTTC. Its protein product is CASVNRGLGEQFF.

In its sample, this clonotype was seen a few times. The chain links TRBV2 to TRBJ2-1, with D possibly TRBD1 on 5 matching bases. The CDR3 runs 13 residues. Germline CDR1 and CDR2: SNHLY and FYNNEI. Trimming shortened V by 5 bases and J by 3 bases, and 8 bases separated the two germline ends. DNA of the CDR3: TGTGCCAGCAGTTTGACAGACTACAATGAGCAGTTCTTC. Translating gives CASSLTDYNEQFF.

This clonotype has a handful of counts. The chain uses TRBV7-3 and TRBJ2-1, with D perhaps TRBD1 or TRBD2 (6 bases each). V gave up 5 bases and J gave up 0 bases, with 14 bases separating them. The CDR3 runs to 16 residues. Germline assignment: CDR1 SGHTA and CDR2 FQGTGA. The CDR3 loop is CASSPVSGASYNEQFF. CDR3 nucleotide sequence: TGTGCCAGCAGCCCCGTTTCGGGGGCCTCCTACAATGAGCAGTTCTTC.

This clonotype was counted many times. This rearrangement joins TRBV20-1 to TRBJ2-1; 8 bases map to TRBD1. The CDR3 sequence is 16 residues long. In germline, CDR1 is DFQATT, CDR2 SNEGSKA (reference sequence). V lost 1 base to trimming and J lost 9 bases; unmatched junction nucleotides: 14. The CDR3 loop reads CSARGRGRRSGGEQFF. CDR3 nucleotides: TGCAGTGCTAGAGGCAGGGGGCGCCGTAGTGGTGGTGAGCAGTTCTTC.

This clonotype was detected ten times or more. The chain has TRBV3-1 and TRBJ2-7, with 8 nucleotides matching TRBD2. V was pared by 4 bases and J by 2 bases, with 4 bases of the junction left unmatched. The CDR3 totals 14 residues. Germline lookup yields CDR1 LGHDT and CDR2 YNNKEL (reference sequence). The CDR3 DNA is TGTGCCAGCAGCCGTAGCGGGAAACCCTACGAGCAGTACTTC. Translating it yields CASSRSGKPYEQYF.

This clonotype showed up many times. The chain combines TRBV7-9 with TRBJ1-6; 8 positions agree with TRBD1. Germline assignment: CDR1 SEHNR and CDR2 FQNEAQ (reference sequence). This CDR3 comprises 15 residues. The V gene end was trimmed by 5 bases and the J gene end by 6 bases; junction bases not matched to a gene: 6. The CDR3 loop is CASSPQGAANSPLHF. The CDR3 coding sequence is TGTGCCAGCAGCCCCCAGGGGGCTGCTAATTCACCCCTCCACTTT.

The table lists this clonotype with many counts. The chain employs TRBV9 and TRBJ2-2, with a weak D call TRBD1 (6 bases). Germline CDR1 reads SGDLS; CDR2 reads YYNGEE. The CDR3 is 15 residues long. Trimming cost V 5 bases and J 6 bases, with 17 bases left between them. The CDR3 DNA is TGTGCCAGCAGTTTGAGGGCAGGGGCTCCCGGGGAGCTGTTTTTT. Its translation is CASSLRAGAPGELFF.

The CDR3, as DNA: TGCAGTGCTATAGTCCCGAGCTCCTACAATGAGCAGTTCTTC. Translation: CSAIVPSSYNEQFF. This rearrangement joins TRBV20-1 to TRBJ2-1; no reliable D call. The CDR3 is made up of 14 amino acids. V dropped 4 bases and J dropped 0 bases, with 10 bases sitting between them. The germline V gene has CDR1 DFQATT and CDR2 SNEGSKA (reference sequence).

Only a few counts were recorded for this clonotype. The rearrangement links TRBV20-1 to TRBJ2-2; D ambiguous. Trimming left V 1 base short and J 0 bases short, with 6 bases between. The CDR3 spans 14 residues. The germline V gene encodes CDR1 DFQATT and CDR2 SNEGSKA (reference sequence). CDR3 sequence reads: CSARVNTNTGELFF. Written as DNA, the CDR3 is TGCAGTGCTAGAGTCAACACGAACACCGGGGAGCTGTTTTTT.

This clonotype showed up many times. The chain recombines TRBV9 with TRBJ2-1; no firm D call. Deletions cut 4 bases from V and 10 bases from J, with 21 bases between. Germline CDR1 and CDR2: SGDLS and YYNGEE. The CDR3 runs to 15 residues. CDR3 in DNA: TGTGCCAGCAGCCTGAACCCGAAGGGCGCTGACGAGCAGTTCTTC. It encodes CASSLNPKGADEQFF.

This chain links TRBV3-1 with TRBJ2-1, with 7 bases identical to TRBD2. Germline loops: CDR1 LGHDT, CDR2 YNNKEL (reference sequence). V dropped 4 bases and J dropped 5; count of bases not matched to a gene: 8. The CDR3 is 15 amino acids. The CDR3 nucleotides read TGTGCCAGCAGCCTCGGACTAGAGTGGGACAATGAGCAGTTCTTC. Translated, it gives CASSLGLEWDNEQFF.

In regard to this clonotype: A read error may produce the germline difference seen at one junction end. The chain employs TRBV9 and TRBJ2-5; perhaps TRBD2 as D (5 bases). This CDR3 spans 13 amino acids. Germline assignment: CDR1 SGDLS and CDR2 YYNGEE. The chain's CDR3 is CTSSVGIQETQYF. CDR3 coding DNA: TGTACCAGCAGCGTCGGGATTCAAGAGACCCAGTACTTC.

The sample holds many counts of this clonotype. This chain uses TRBV20-1 with TRBJ1-2, with 7 positions matching TRBD1. V was clipped by 0 bases and J by 4 bases; unmatched bases: 5. The CDR3 has 14 residues. Looked up from germline, CDR1 is DFQATT and CDR2 is SNEGSKA (reference sequence). The CDR3 is CSARDTTGVYGYTF. The CDR3 DNA reads TGCAGTGCTAGAGATACCACAGGGGTCTATGGCTACACCTTC.

The rearrangement uses TRBV6-5 and TRBJ2-7, with 11 bases fitting TRBD1. This CDR3 contains 15 residues. The J segment lost 2 bases and the V segment lost 2 bases, leaving 2 bases of the junction unmatched. Looked up from germline, CDR1 is MNHEY and CDR2 is SVGAGI. CDR3 coding DNA: TGTGCCAGCAGTTACCAGGACAGGGGGCCCTACGAGCAGTACTTC. This encodes CASSYQDRGPYEQYF.

This clonotype came up many times. The chain has TRBV5-6 and TRBJ2-7, with D maybe TRBD1 (5 bases). CDR1 and CDR2 (germline): SGHDT, YYEEEE. CDR3 length equals 13 residues. V shed 4 bases and J shed 0 bases, with 8 bases lying between them. CDR3 in amino acids: CASSGRASYEQYF. The DNA of the CDR3 is TGTGCCAGCAGCGGCAGGGCCTCCTACGAGCAGTACTTC.

In this sample, this clonotype turned up many times. The CDR3 sequence is CASSLSREETQYF. The CDR3 DNA follows: TGCGCCAGCAGCTTGTCCAGGGAAGAGACCCAGTACTTC. V gene TRBV5-1 combines with J gene TRBJ2-5; D might be TRBD1 (5 bases). This CDR3 comprises 13 residues. CDR1 and CDR2 (germline): SGHRS, YFSETQ. V was clipped by 1 base and J by 3 bases, with 7 bases between them.

In its sample, this clonotype was seen a few times. The chain is built from TRBV11-3 and TRBJ2-3, with 9 bases identical to TRBD2. The CDR3 is 17 amino acids. Germline CDR1 is SGHNT and CDR2 is YENEEA. Trimming removed 5 bases from V and 6 bases from J; junction bases left unmatched: 15. The CDR3 region is CASSPKAGGPRSDTQYF. As DNA, the CDR3 is TGTGCCAGCAGCCCAAAAGCGGGGGGCCCACGAAGCGATACGCAGTATTTT.

The CDR3 DNA sequence: TGCAGTGCTGGACCGGGACAGGATAATCAGCCCCAGCATTTT. This translates into CSAGPGQDNQPQHF. V is TRBV20-1 and J is TRBJ1-5; TRBD1 aligns across 8 bases. This CDR3 contains 14 residues. The germline CDR1 and CDR2 sequences are DFQATT and SNEGSKA (reference sequence). The V and J ends lost 5 bases and 4 bases, in that order; junction bases with no gene match: 7.

This clonotype was seen many times. The rearrangement joins TRBV7-8 to TRBJ1-3, with D unresolved. V lost 2 bases, J lost 8 bases, and 4 bases lay in between. Germline V gives CDR1 SGHVS, CDR2 FQNEAQ. The CDR3 sequence is 11 residues long. CDR3 protein: CASSLTDTIYF. Written as DNA, the CDR3 is TGTGCCAGCAGCTTAACGGACACCATATATTTT.

The V call is TRBV20-1, the J call TRBJ2-3; D is possibly TRBD2 (6 bases). Between the trimmed V and J ends, which lost 1 base and 6 bases, there was a span of 11 bases. Per the germline V gene, CDR1 is DFQATT and CDR2 is SNEGSKA (reference sequence). The CDR3 length is 13 residues. The CDR3, as DNA: TGCAGTGCTAGAGTTAGCGGAGTTGATACGCAGTATTTT. Amino acids: CSARVSGVDTQYF.

This clonotype has at least ten counts. V is TRBV20-1 and J is TRBJ2-5, with TRBD2 matching over 7 bases. Germline V gene sequence: CDR1 DFQATT, CDR2 SNEGSKA (reference sequence). V was clipped by 3 bases and J by 3 bases; unmatched bases: 7. The CDR3 runs to 14 residues. CDR3 residues: CSARSSSGKETQYF. CDR3 nucleotide sequence: TGCAGTGCTAGGTCCTCTAGCGGAAAAGAGACCCAGTACTTC.

There are many counts of this clonotype. DNA of the CDR3: TGCGCCAGCAGCATAGGACAGGGGCCCTACGAGCAGTACTTC. Protein: CASSIGQGPYEQYF. V is TRBV5-1 and J is TRBJ2-7; 9 bases agree with TRBD1. The CDR3 loop spans 14 amino acids. Unmatched junction bases numbered 4, after V lost 4 bases and J lost 2 bases. The V gene's germline CDR1 is SGHRS and CDR2 YFSETQ.

This clonotype appeared many times. The chain is built from TRBV7-6 and TRBJ2-3, with no clear D. Trimming pared 0 bases from V and 5 bases from J, leaving 6 bases between. Germline V gene data show CDR1 as SGHVS and CDR2 as FNYEAQ. CDR3 size: 13 residues. The CDR3 DNA reads as TGTGCCAGCAGCTTAGCGCAGAGAGATACGCAGTATTTT. This sequence encodes CASSLAQRDTQYF.

Worth noting for this clonotype: A junction end diverges from the germline sequence, so it may reflect a read error. This chain joins TRBV7-9 and TRBJ1-3; D ambiguous. The CDR3 contains 14 residues. Germline V CDR1 and CDR2: SEHNR, FQNEAQ (reference sequence). CDR3 amino acids: CASSAGQSANTIYF. DNA for the CDR3: TGTGCCAGCAGCGCCGGCCAGTCTGCAAACACCATATATTTT.

This clonotype was seen repeatedly, ten times or more. No conserved phenylalanine or tryptophan is present at the end of the CDR3, so a read error is the likely explanation. Because the CDR3's place on the DNA is in doubt, the DNA is left out and the CDR3 is given as listed by TCRdb. The chain carries TRBV2 and TRBJ2-3; the table's TRBD2 call for D was not verified on the DNA. The CDR3 has 11 residues if both end residues are counted. Germline CDR1 SNHLY, CDR2 FYNNEI. The CDR3 loop reads CASSEVLLPFI.

V and J are TRBV19 and TRBJ2-7; D gene uncertain. CDR1 is LNHDA and CDR2 is SQIVND in the germline V gene (reference sequence). The germline V and J ends were trimmed by 3 bases and 2 bases, with 11 bases remaining between them. CDR3 length: 14 amino acids. The CDR3 DNA follows: TGTGCCAGTAGTATGATTGACTTTACCTACGAGCAGTACTTC. Its protein product is CASSMIDFTYEQYF.

There are a few counts of this clonotype. The V call is TRBV5-1, the J call TRBJ2-1; 14 bases fit TRBD2. Germline CDR1 SGHRS, CDR2 YFSETQ. This CDR3 region has 21 residues. The J segment lost 3 bases and the V segment lost 1 base, leaving 15 bases of the junction unmatched. The CDR3 bases are TGCGCCAGCAGCTTGAGATCCGCCGTGACTAGCGGGGGGGCCGTCTACAATGAGCAGTTCTTC. This gives the protein CASSLRSAVTSGGAVYNEQFF.